This T cell receptor beta chain derives from a study of T cells in Graves' hyperthyroidism and ophthalmopathy. From RNA transcripts, TCR beta CDR3 regions were amplified. In the first-round RT-PCR of the TCR CDR3, the HTBI primer set was used. TCRdb fed the multiplex PCR reads into MiXCR, producing one record per CDR3 protein. The sample lists approximately 330,000 distinct CDR3 sequences, 15% to 20% occurring once. This clonotype was detected many times. This CDR3 is 19 amino acids long. Germline V gene sequence: CDR1 SEHNR, CDR2 FQNEAQ (reference sequence). V lost 5 bases, J lost 7 bases, and 19 bases stayed unmatched.

The J gene is TRBJ2-1, the V gene TRBV7-9, with 11 bases identical to TRBD2. Input material: blood. This clonotype was sampled from a woman between 45 and 60 years old with Graves' hyperthyroidism. CDR3 residues: CASSTKPHELAGARNEQFF. CDR3 in DNA: TGTGCCAGCAGCACTAAGCCACATGAACTAGCGGGGGCTCGGAATGAGCAGTTCTTC.